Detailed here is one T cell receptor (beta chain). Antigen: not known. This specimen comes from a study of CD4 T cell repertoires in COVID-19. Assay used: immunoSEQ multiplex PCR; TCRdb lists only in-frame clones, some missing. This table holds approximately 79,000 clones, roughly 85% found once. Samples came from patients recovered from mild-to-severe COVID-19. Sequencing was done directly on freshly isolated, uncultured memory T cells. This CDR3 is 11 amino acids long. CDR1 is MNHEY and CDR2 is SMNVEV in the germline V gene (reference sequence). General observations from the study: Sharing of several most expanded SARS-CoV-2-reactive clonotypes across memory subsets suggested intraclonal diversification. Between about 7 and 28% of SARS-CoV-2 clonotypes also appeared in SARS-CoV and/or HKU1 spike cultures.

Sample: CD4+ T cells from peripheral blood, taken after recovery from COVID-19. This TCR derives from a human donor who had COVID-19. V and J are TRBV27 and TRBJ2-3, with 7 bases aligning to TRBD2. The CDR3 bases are TGTGGAGGGAGGGGCACAGATACGCAGTATTTT. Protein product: CGGRGTDTQYF.